Listed below are T cell receptor beta chains from one sample, sequenced in a study of cytotoxic CD8 clonotypes in ibrutinib-treated CLL. TCRdb's copy holds only in-frame clones and misses some; the assay was immunoSEQ multiplex PCR. The sample comprises 35,000 or so clones, about two thirds of which are singletons, and approximately 15% rests with the top ten. The starting material was PBMCs, obtained at disease progression, from a patient treated with ibrutinib. These receptors originate from a human donor with chronic lymphocytic leukemia. Each CDR3 is given with its conserved first and last residue. Fields, in order: CDR3 DNA, CDR3 protein, J gene, clone size, D gene, V gene. The D gene is left open where the match is weak. Clone size is not always given. Where it is, it says once, few, many or a class for expanded clones.

cdr3_nt: TGTGCCACCAGCAGAGATTGGAGTGAGCAGTTCTTC
cdr3_aa: CATSRDWSEQFF
j_call: TRBJ2-1
clone_size: .
d_call: .
v_call: TRBV15

cdr3_nt: TGTGCCAGCAGTCCCGGGACTAGCGGGCGCAATGAGCAGTTCTTC
cdr3_aa: CASSPGTSGRNEQFF
j_call: TRBJ2-1
clone_size: .
d_call: TRBD2
v_call: TRBV6-6

cdr3_nt: TGTGCCAGCACCCTAGGGGGGGCTAGCACAGATACGCAGTATTTT
cdr3_aa: CASTLGGASTDTQYF
j_call: TRBJ2-3
clone_size: .
d_call: .
v_call: TRBV5-4

cdr3_nt: TGTGCCAGTAAGGGGTGGACAGGGCCCACGGGGGGCTACACCTTC
cdr3_aa: CASKGWTGPTGGYTF
j_call: TRBJ1-2
clone_size: .
d_call: TRBD1
v_call: TRBV19

cdr3_nt: TGTGCCAGCAGTGACCGAGGTGGGGTTAACACTGAAGCTTTCTTT
cdr3_aa: CASSDRGGVNTEAFF
j_call: TRBJ1-1
clone_size: .
d_call: .
v_call: TRBV2

cdr3_nt: TGCGCCAGCAGCTTCTGGCTAGCGGGTAGCACAGATACGCAGTATTTT
cdr3_aa: CASSFWLAGSTDTQYF
j_call: TRBJ2-3
clone_size: once
d_call: TRBD2
v_call: TRBV5-1

cdr3_nt: TGTGCCAGCAGCTTAGGATTGCGGAGCACCGGGGAGCTGTTTTTT
cdr3_aa: CASSLGLRSTGELFF
j_call: TRBJ2-2
clone_size: once
d_call: .
v_call: TRBV5-5

cdr3_nt: TGTGCCAGCAGCCCCCGGACTAGCGGGGCCTACAATGAGCAGTTCTTC
cdr3_aa: CASSPRTSGAYNEQFF
j_call: TRBJ2-1
clone_size: once
d_call: TRBD2
v_call: TRBV4-2

cdr3_nt: TGTGCCAGCAGTGAAGCTGTCGCCATATACCAAGAGACCCAGTACTTC
cdr3_aa: CASSEAVAIYQETQYF
j_call: TRBJ2-5
clone_size: once
d_call: .
v_call: TRBV6-1

cdr3_nt: TGTGCCAGCAGTGTCACCCAGGGCACCGGGGAGCTGTTTTTT
cdr3_aa: CASSVTQGTGELFF
j_call: TRBJ2-2
clone_size: .
d_call: .
v_call: TRBV27

cdr3_nt: TGTGCCAGCAGCTTAGACAGGGTCAATGAGCAGTTCTTC
cdr3_aa: CASSLDRVNEQFF
j_call: TRBJ2-1
clone_size: .
d_call: .
v_call: TRBV7-8

cdr3_nt: TGTGCCAGCAGCTTGTATGCAAGGACAGCCTACGAGCAGTACTTC
cdr3_aa: CASSLYARTAYEQYF
j_call: TRBJ2-7
clone_size: .
d_call: .
v_call: TRBV5-5

cdr3_nt: TGTGCCAGCAGTGAAGGGGGGACCTACGAGCAGTACTTC
cdr3_aa: CASSEGGTYEQYF
j_call: TRBJ2-7
clone_size: few
d_call: .
v_call: TRBV2

cdr3_nt: TGCGCCAGCAGTGAGAACCCATTCCCGGGTACGCAGTATTTT
cdr3_aa: CASSENPFPGTQYF
j_call: TRBJ2-3
clone_size: .
d_call: .
v_call: TRBV10-1

cdr3_nt: TGTGCCAGCAGCCCCCGAGCGGGGGCCCCGGAGCAGTTCTTC
cdr3_aa: CASSPRAGAPEQFF
j_call: TRBJ2-1
clone_size: .
d_call: TRBD2
v_call: TRBV7-2

cdr3_nt: TGTGCCAGTTCTTCTATTGGGGGGACTTTTTATGGCTACACCTTC
cdr3_aa: CASSSIGGTFYGYTF
j_call: TRBJ1-2
clone_size: .
d_call: .
v_call: TRBV19

cdr3_nt: TGTGCCAGCAGCTACTTAGCGGGGGGGCCAAAGACCCAGTACTTC
cdr3_aa: CASSYLAGGPKTQYF
j_call: TRBJ2-5
clone_size: .
d_call: TRBD2
v_call: TRBV5-5

cdr3_nt: TGCGCCAGCAGCCCCACCGGGACCCCGGAGACTAATGAAAAACTGTTTTTT
cdr3_aa: CASSPTGTPETNEKLFF
j_call: TRBJ1-4
clone_size: .
d_call: .
v_call: TRBV5-1

cdr3_nt: TGTGCCAGCAGGAAACTAGCGGGGGCGCTCGCCTCCTACGAGCAGTACTTC
cdr3_aa: CASRKLAGALASYEQYF
j_call: TRBJ2-7
clone_size: .
d_call: TRBD2
v_call: TRBV2

cdr3_nt: TGTGCCAGCAGCCCCCCTGGGACTAACTATGGCTACACCTTC
cdr3_aa: CASSPPGTNYGYTF
j_call: TRBJ1-2
clone_size: many
d_call: .
v_call: TRBV11-2

cdr3_nt: TGCACCAGCAGCCAAGATCGGGCATCGAACAGGGGAGAGCAGTTCTTC
cdr3_aa: CTSSQDRASNRGEQFF
j_call: TRBJ2-1
clone_size: .
d_call: .
v_call: TRBV1

cdr3_nt: TGTGCCAGCAGCTCGGAGTACATGGGCCAAGAGACCCAGTACTTC
cdr3_aa: CASSSEYMGQETQYF
j_call: TRBJ2-5
clone_size: many
d_call: .
v_call: TRBV5-4

cdr3_nt: TGCGCCAGCAGCTTTTACAGGAACACTGAAGCTTTCTTT
cdr3_aa: CASSFYRNTEAFF
j_call: TRBJ1-1
clone_size: .
d_call: .
v_call: TRBV5-1

cdr3_nt: TGTGCCAGTAGTCCGGACCGCGGGGGGGCCTACGAGCAGTACTTC
cdr3_aa: CASSPDRGGAYEQYF
j_call: TRBJ2-7
clone_size: .
d_call: TRBD2
v_call: TRBV19

cdr3_nt: TGTGCCAGCAGCAGCCCGAGGGGGCAGGGGGCTTACAATGAGCAGTTCTTC
cdr3_aa: CASSSPRGQGAYNEQFF
j_call: TRBJ2-1
clone_size: .
d_call: TRBD1
v_call: TRBV7-8

cdr3_nt: TGTGCCAGCAGCACCGGACAGGGGGCGATATATGGCTACACCTTC
cdr3_aa: CASSTGQGAIYGYTF
j_call: TRBJ1-2
clone_size: .
d_call: TRBD1
v_call: TRBV6-1

cdr3_nt: TGTGCCAGCAGTGGGGTCGGTTATGGCTACACCTTC
cdr3_aa: CASSGVGYGYTF
j_call: TRBJ1-2
clone_size: few
d_call: .
v_call: TRBV2

cdr3_nt: TGTGCCAGCAGTGCCACAGGGTCTGGCTACACCTTC
cdr3_aa: CASSATGSGYTF
j_call: TRBJ1-2
clone_size: .
d_call: .
v_call: TRBV6-6